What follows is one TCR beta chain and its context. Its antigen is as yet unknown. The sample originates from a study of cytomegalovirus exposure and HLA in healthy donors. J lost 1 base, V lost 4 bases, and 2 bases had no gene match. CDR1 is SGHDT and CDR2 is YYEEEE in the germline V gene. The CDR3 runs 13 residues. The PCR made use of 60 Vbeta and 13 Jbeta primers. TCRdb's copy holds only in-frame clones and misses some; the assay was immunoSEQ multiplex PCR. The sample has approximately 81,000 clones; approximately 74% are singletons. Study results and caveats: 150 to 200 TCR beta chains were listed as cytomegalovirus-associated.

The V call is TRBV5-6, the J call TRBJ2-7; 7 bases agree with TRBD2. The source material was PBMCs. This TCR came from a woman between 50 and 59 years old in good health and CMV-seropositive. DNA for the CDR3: TGTGCCAGCAGCCCGGGGGGATCCTACGAGCAGTACTTC. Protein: CASSPGGSYEQYF.